This TCR beta chain was retrieved from a study of blood T cell repertoires in COVID-19. TCRdb keeps only in-frame clones here, not all; method: immunoSEQ multiplex PCR. Of more than 200,000 clones in the sample, more than 85% are singletons; the top ten hold approximately 4.1%. Sample: PBMCs or T cells enriched from blood (not recorded which). The clonotype originates from a woman in her twenties or thirties who had recovered from COVID-19.

Here the CDR3 DNA reads TGTGCCAGCAGCTTAGACTCGGGGTCCGGGGTCCGCTATGGCTACACCTTC. This translates into CASSLDSGSGVRYGYTF. The rearrangement uses TRBV7-2 and TRBJ1-2, with D unclear. Trimming took 1 base from V and 4 from J, leaving 19 bases between them. The CDR3 has 17 amino acids. Germline V lookup: CDR1 SGHTA, CDR2 FQGNSA. Full variable domain (outside the CDR3, taken from reference TRBV7-2 and TRBJ1-2): GAGVSQSPSNKVTEKGKDVELRCDPISGHTALYWYRQSLGQGLEFLIYFQGNSAPDKSGLPSDRFSAERTGGSVSTLTIQRTQQEDSAVYLCASSLDSGSGVRYGYTFGSGTRLTVV.